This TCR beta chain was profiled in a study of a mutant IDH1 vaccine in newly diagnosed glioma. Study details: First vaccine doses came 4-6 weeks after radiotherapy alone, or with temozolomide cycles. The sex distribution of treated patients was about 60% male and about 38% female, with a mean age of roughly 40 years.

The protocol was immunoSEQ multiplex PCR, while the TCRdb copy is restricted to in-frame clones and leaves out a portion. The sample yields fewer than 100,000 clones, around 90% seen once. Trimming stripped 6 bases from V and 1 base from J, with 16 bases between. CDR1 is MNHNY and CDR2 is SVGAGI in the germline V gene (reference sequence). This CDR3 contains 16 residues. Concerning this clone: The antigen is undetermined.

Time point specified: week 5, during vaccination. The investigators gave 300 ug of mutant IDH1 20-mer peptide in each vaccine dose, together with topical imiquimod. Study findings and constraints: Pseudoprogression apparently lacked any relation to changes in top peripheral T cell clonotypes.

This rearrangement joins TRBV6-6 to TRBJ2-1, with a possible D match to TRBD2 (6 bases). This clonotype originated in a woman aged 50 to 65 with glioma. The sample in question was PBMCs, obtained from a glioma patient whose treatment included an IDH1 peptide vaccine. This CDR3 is CASRILSSASYNEQFF. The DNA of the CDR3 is TGTGCCAGCAGGATCTTGTCTAGCGCATCCTACAATGAGCAGTTCTTC.